A selection of T cell receptor beta chains follows, all from one sample in a study of cytomegalovirus exposure and HLA in healthy donors. Data came from immunoSEQ multiplex PCR; TCRdb stores just in-frame clones and leaves some out. The repertoire consists of approximately 110,000 clones, with over 70% occurring once and the leading ten covering approximately 5.1%. Sequencing was carried out using PBMCs. The source of these receptors is a male donor in good health and CMV-seronegative. The CDR3 runs from the conserved cysteine through the conserved F or W. A D gene is named only where the DNA matches it firmly. Some rows have no size entry. The others give once, few or many, or a class for an expanded clone.

size | J | D | V | CDR3 | DNA
NA | TRBJ2-7 | TRBD2 | TRBV27 | CASSSRGTSGKNYEQYF | TGTGCCAGCAGTTCAAGGGGGACTAGCGGGAAGAACTACGAGCAGTACTTC
few | TRBJ1-1 | NA | TRBV2 | CASSEQAGWVTEAFF | TGTGCCAGCAGTGAACAAGCAGGGTGGGTCACTGAAGCTTTCTTT
NA | TRBJ2-5 | TRBD1 | TRBV15 | CATSAQGQGAETQYF | TGTGCCACCAGCGCCCAGGGACAGGGGGCGGAGACCCAGTACTTC
NA | TRBJ2-7 | NA | TRBV30 | CAWPSAYEQYF | TGTGCCTGGCCCTCCGCCTACGAGCAGTACTTC
NA | TRBJ1-2 | NA | TRBV4-1 | CASSQDQGISEGYTF | TGCGCCAGCAGCCAAGATCAGGGGATTTCGGAGGGCTACACCTTC
NA | TRBJ1-2 | NA | TRBV30 | CAWSAGNYGYTF | TGTGCTTGGAGCGCAGGGAACTATGGCTACACCTTC
once | TRBJ2-5 | NA | TRBV11-3 | CASSLGTVEETQYF | TGTGCCAGCAGCTTAGGGACAGTAGAAGAGACCCAGTACTTC
once | TRBJ1-2 | NA | TRBV29-1 | CSVGGLGYTF | TGCAGCGTTGGCGGACTAGGCTACACCTTC
NA | TRBJ2-7 | TRBD1 | TRBV5-4 | CASSTGGTGGAYEQYF | TGTGCCAGCAGCACCGGTGGGACAGGGGGCGCGTACGAGCAGTACTTC
NA | TRBJ1-1 | NA | TRBV7-8 | CASSLVGGDTEAFF | TGTGCCAGCAGCTTAGTAGGGGGGGACACTGAAGCTTTCTTT
NA | TRBJ1-5 | NA | TRBV5-1 | CASSLGYSNQPQHF | TGCGCCAGCAGCCTGGGTTATAGCAATCAGCCCCAGCATTTT
NA | TRBJ2-7 | NA | TRBV7-6 | CASSLGQISYEQYF | TGTGCCAGCAGCTTAGGGCAGATCTCCTACGAGCAGTACTTC
NA | TRBJ2-7 | TRBD2 | TRBV9 | CASSVSGQREYHEQYF | TGTGCCAGCAGCGTATCGGGGCAGCGGGAGTACCACGAGCAGTACTTC
few | TRBJ2-2 | TRBD2 | TRBV29-1 | CSVDLQASGSGAGELFF | TGCAGCGTCGACTTACAGGCTAGCGGGAGCGGGGCCGGGGAGCTGTTTTTT
NA | TRBJ2-7 | TRBD2 | TRBV30 | CAWSRAGVPYEQYF | TGTGCCTGGAGTCGAGCGGGAGTACCGTACGAGCAGTACTTC
NA | TRBJ2-5 | TRBD1 | TRBV9 | CASSPPPRTGRAETQYF | TGTGCCAGCAGCCCCCCGCCCCGGACAGGGCGGGCGGAGACCCAGTACTTC
NA | TRBJ1-5 | NA | TRBV19 | CASNRAGNQPQHF | TGTGCCAGTAACAGGGCAGGGAATCAGCCCCAGCATTTT
NA | TRBJ2-3 | TRBD2 | TRBV7-2 | CASSLLGLAGGPGDTQYF | TGTGCCAGCAGCTTATTGGGACTAGCGGGAGGGCCGGGAGATACGCAGTATTTT
NA | TRBJ2-7 | TRBD2 | TRBV13 | CASRAGGRAIEQYF | TGTGCCAGCAGGGCGGGCGGGAGGGCCATCGAGCAGTACTTC
NA | TRBJ1-5 | NA | TRBV4-1 | CASSQDLGAYSNQPQHF | TGCGCCAGCAGCCAAGATCTGGGGGCTTATAGCAATCAGCCCCAGCATTTT
NA | TRBJ2-5 | NA | TRBV7-3 | CASSGGGRETQYF | TGTGCCAGCAGCGGCGGAGGGCGAGAGACCCAGTACTTC
few | TRBJ1-4 | NA | TRBV16 | CASSRNRALNEKLFF | TGTGCCAGCAGCCGAAACAGGGCACTTAATGAAAAACTGTTTTTT
once | TRBJ1-2 | NA | TRBV4-1 | CASSQSWSESPIYGYTF | TGCGCCAGCAGCCAATCGTGGTCTGAGAGCCCGATCTATGGCTACACCTTC